Detailed here is one T cell receptor beta chain. Its target is unknown. A second 7 to 11 cycle PCR used barcoded and J-beta primers. Each sample yielded at least 2.5 million CDR3-containing paired-end reads. TCRdb reprocessed the 5' RACE reads via MiXCR and lists one record per CDR3 protein. The data show more than 700,000 distinct CDR3 sequences, approximately 53% seen once. The sample is drawn from a study of blood T cells in healthy people across ages. Study background: About one barcoded beta molecule per two T cells was captured by template switching. The study's findings and limits: There were more naive CD4+ cells and higher diversity in long-lived donors than in aged donors.

Between the trimmed V and J ends, which lost 1 base and 7 bases, there was a span of 7 bases. The CDR3 runs to 12 residues. Germline lookup yields CDR1 SEHNR and CDR2 FQNEAQ (reference sequence). The sequenced sample was blood. V gene TRBV7-9 combines with J gene TRBJ1-2; D uncertain. The receptor was isolated from a man aged 80 or over in good health. The CDR3 is CASSLVVSGYTF. CDR3 DNA: TGTGCCAGCAGCTTAGTTGTGTCTGGCTACACCTTC.